This T cell receptor beta chain came from a study of shared clonotypes between healthy human individuals. Unmatched junction bases numbered 6, after V lost 4 bases and J lost 10 bases. Germline CDR1 and CDR2: SEHNR and FQNEAQ (reference sequence). This CDR3 is built from 13 residues. Cells designated naive CD8 were CD45RO-negative and were positively selected for CCR7, with terminally differentiated effector memory CD45RA+ cells excluded. The DNA input per sorted-subset replicate PCR was about 180 ng, corresponding to roughly 31,000 T cell genomes. TCRdb's copy holds only in-frame clones and misses some; the assay was immunoSEQ multiplex PCR. The profile shows about 2 million clones, approximately 95% of them singletons.

This sequence joins TRBV7-9 and TRBJ1-4, with TRBD1 matching over 7 bases. Material for sequencing was naive CD8+ T cells sorted from blood. The sequence came from a man aged 18 to 30 in good health. Here the CDR3 DNA reads TGTGCCAGCAGCTCCGGGGCAGGGGGAAAACTGTTTTTT. Translated, it gives CASSSGAGGKLFF.